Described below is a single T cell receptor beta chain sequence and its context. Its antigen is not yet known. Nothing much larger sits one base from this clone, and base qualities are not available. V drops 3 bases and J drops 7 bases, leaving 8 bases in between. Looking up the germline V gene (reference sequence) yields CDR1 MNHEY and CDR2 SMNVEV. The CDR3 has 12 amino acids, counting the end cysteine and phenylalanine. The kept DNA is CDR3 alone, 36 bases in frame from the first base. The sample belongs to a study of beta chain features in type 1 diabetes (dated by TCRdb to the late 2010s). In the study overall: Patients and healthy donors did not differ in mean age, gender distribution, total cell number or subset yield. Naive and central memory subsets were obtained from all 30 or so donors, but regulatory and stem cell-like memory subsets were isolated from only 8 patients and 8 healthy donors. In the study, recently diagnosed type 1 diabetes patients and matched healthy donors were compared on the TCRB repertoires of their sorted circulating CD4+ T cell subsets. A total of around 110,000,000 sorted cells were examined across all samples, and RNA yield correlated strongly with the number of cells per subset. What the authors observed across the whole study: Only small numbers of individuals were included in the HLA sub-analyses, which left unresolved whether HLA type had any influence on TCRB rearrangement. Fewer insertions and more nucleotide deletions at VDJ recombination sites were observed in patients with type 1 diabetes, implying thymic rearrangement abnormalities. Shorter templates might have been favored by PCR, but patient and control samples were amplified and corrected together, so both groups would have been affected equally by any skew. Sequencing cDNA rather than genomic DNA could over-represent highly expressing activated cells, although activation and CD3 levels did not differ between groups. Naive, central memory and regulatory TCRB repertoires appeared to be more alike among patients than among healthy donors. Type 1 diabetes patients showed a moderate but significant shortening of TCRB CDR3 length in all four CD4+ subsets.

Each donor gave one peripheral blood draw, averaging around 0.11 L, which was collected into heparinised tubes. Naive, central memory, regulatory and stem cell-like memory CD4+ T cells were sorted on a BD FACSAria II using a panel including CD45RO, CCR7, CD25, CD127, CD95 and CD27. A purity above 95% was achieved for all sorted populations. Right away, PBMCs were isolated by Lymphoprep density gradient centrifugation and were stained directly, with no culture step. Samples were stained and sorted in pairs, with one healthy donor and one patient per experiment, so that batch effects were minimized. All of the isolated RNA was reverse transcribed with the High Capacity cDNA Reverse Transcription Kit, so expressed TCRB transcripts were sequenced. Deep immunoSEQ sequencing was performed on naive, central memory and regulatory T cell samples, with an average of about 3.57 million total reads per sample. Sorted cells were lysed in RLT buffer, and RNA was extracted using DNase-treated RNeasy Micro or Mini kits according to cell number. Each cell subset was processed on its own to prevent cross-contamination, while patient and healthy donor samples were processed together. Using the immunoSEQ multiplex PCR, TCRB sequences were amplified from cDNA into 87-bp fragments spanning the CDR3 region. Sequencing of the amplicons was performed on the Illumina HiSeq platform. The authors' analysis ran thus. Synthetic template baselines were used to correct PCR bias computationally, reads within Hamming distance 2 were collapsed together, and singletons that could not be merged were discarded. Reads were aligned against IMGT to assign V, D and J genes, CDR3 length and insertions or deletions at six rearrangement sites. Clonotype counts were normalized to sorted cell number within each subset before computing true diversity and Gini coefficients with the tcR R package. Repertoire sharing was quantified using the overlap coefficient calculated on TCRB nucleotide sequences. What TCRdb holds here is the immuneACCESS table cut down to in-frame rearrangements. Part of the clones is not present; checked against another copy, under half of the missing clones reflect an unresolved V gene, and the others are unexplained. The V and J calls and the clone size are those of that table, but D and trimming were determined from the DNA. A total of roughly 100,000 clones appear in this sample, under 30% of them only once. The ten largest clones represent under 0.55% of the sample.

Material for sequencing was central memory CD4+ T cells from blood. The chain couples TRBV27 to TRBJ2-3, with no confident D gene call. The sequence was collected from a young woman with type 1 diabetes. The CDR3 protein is CASSFDGYTQYF. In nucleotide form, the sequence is TGTGCCAGCAGTTTTGACGGGTATACGCAGTATTTT.